In this sample, the clone carrying this T cell receptor (beta chain) turned up a few times. The data stem from a study of cytomegalovirus exposure and HLA in healthy donors. PCR used 60 Vbeta primers and 13 Jbeta primers. Repertoires were generated with immunoSEQ multiplex PCR, while TCRdb's copy carries only in-frame clones and drops some. Of about 200,000 clones listed, more than 75% are singletons. Likely unrecorded immune exposures existed in these nominally healthy donors. This receptor was taken from a woman aged 40 to 50 in good health and CMV-seronegative. Sequenced: PBMCs.

In DNA form, the CDR3 reads TGTGCCACGGGTCAGGGCGTGAGCTACACCTTC. This sequence encodes CATGQGVSYTF. V gene TRBV6-5 combines with J gene TRBJ1-2, with D tentatively TRBD1 (5 bases). Germline CDR1 is MNHEY and CDR2 is SVGAGI. With 10 bases removed from V and 9 bases from J, the gap between germline ends came to 15 bases. The CDR3 sequence is 11 residues long.